This TCR beta chain was recorded in a study of Graves' ophthalmopathy and Graves' hyperthyroidism. CDR3 length: 17 residues. Losses at the gene ends were 6 bases for V and 0 bases for J; bases not matched to a gene: 14. Germline V gives CDR1 SGHAT, CDR2 FQNNGV. Of note for this clonotype: Its target is not known. The conserved phenylalanine or tryptophan is not found at the CDR3 terminus, so this likely reflects a read error.

The authors amplified TCR beta CDR3 regions, and they did so from RNA transcripts for repertoire sequencing. First-round RT-PCR employed HTBI primers, with a second-round multiplex PCR after it. TCRdb fed the multiplex PCR reads into MiXCR, producing one record per CDR3 protein. The repertoire includes approximately 1.2 million distinct CDR3 sequences, about 38% of them detected once, and over 8.5% sits in the top ten. Study-wide results and limits: Blood was where most expanded thyroid clonotypes above 0.001 frequency also turned up.

The clonotype was recovered from an adult man with Graves' hyperthyroidism. The chain employs TRBV11-2 and TRBJ2-7; 7 bases fit TRBD1. The sample comprised peripheral blood or thyroid tissue (not recorded which). The CDR3 here is CASSAARWDRYSYEQYL. In nucleotides, the CDR3 is TGTGCCAGCAGTGCGGCGCGCTGGGACAGATACTCCTACGAGCAGTACCTC.